A single T cell receptor (beta chain) is shown here with its context. Its antigen is currently unknown. Researchers prepared the TRB cDNA libraries using 5' RACE with UMI labels. TCRdb re-called the 5' RACE reads and catalogs CDR3 proteins one per entry, DNA excluded. Its table records tens of thousands of distinct CDR3 sequences. The sample belongs to a study of CXCR3-negative and CXCR3-positive naive CD8 T cells. Germline lookup yields CDR1 SGHDT and CDR2 YYEEEE. The CDR3 has 13 amino acids. Notes on the study in general: Cryopreservation partially lowered CXCR3 expression, so most assays used fresh PBMCs. Memory, not naive, CXCR3-negative and CXCR3-positive cells differed in TRBV-TRBJ usage.

The chain couples TRBV5-6 to TRBJ2-7; TCRdb calls TRBD2, which cannot be checked without DNA. The specimen was memory CD8+ T cells from blood. The sequence was obtained from a human donor in good health. Some clones in this sample may be carry-over from other donors' samples. CDR3 loop: CASTPGIVYEQYF.